Shown below are 17 T cell receptor beta chains from a single sample sequenced in a study of T cell changes during pregnancy in multiple sclerosis. TCRdb keeps only in-frame clones here, not all; method: immunoSEQ multiplex PCR. The sample has around 58,000 clones, 91% seen once; the top ten hold about 0.5%. This specimen was CD4+ T cells from peripheral blood mononuclear cells, taken after pregnancy. These receptors were taken from a female donor in good health, enrolled as a control in a pregnancy study.

The chain has TRBV7-2 and TRBJ1-5, with D perhaps matching TRBD1 (5 bases). Trimming took 2 bases from V and 6 from J, leaving 20 bases between them. From germline, CDR1 is SGHTA and CDR2 FQGNSA. The CDR3 sequence is 17 residues long. CDR3 sequence: CASSLRRGVGGGQPQHF. The CDR3 DNA reads as TGTGCCAGCAGCTTACGTCGGGGGGTCGGTGGCGGTCAGCCCCAGCATTTT. The full variable domain, rest sourced from reference TRBV7-2 and TRBJ1-5, is GAGVSQSPSNKVTEKGKDVELRCDPISGHTALYWYRQSLGQGLEFLIYFQGNSAPDKSGLPSDRFSAERTGGSVSTLTIQRTQQEDSAVYLCASSLRRGVGGGQPQHFGDGTRLSIL.

The chain is built from TRBV7-3 and TRBJ2-1; D is perhaps TRBD2 (7 bases). The CDR3 runs to 15 residues. Germline values: CDR1 SGHTA, CDR2 FQGTGA. Trimming removed 5 bases from V and 6 bases from J, with 17 bases in between. The CDR3 DNA follows: TGTGCCAGCAGCCGCGTTGGGGGGGCCATCAATGAGCAGTTCTTC. Residues: CASSRVGGAINEQFF.

The chain is built from TRBV7-9 and TRBJ2-3; TRBD1 aligns across 9 bases. CDR1 is SEHNR and CDR2 is FQNEAQ in the germline V gene (reference sequence). The CDR3 runs to 16 residues. The J segment lost 4 bases and the V segment lost 5 bases, leaving 10 bases of the junction unmatched. The CDR3 DNA sequence: TGTGCCAGCAGCCAAACAGGGGGCAAGAGCCCAGATACGCAGTATTTT. It translates to CASSQTGGKSPDTQYF. The variable domain in full, with the rest retrieved from reference TRBV7-9 and TRBJ2-3, is DTGVSQNPRHKITKRGQNVTFRCDPISEHNRLYWYRQTLGQGPEFLTYFQNEAQLEKSRLLSDRFSAERPKGSFSTLEIQRTEQGDSAMYLCASSQTGGKSPDTQYFGPGTRLTVL.

The genes are TRBV30 and TRBJ1-4; D is undetermined. Germline loops: CDR1 GTSNPN, CDR2 SVGIG (reference sequence). Trimming cost V 3 bases and J 8 bases, with 13 bases left between them. This CDR3 has 13 residues. This CDR3 is CAWRSLYWEKLFF. DNA for the CDR3: TGTGCCTGGAGATCACTTTATTGGGAAAAACTGTTTTTT.

This clone was seen a single time. The chain couples TRBV7-2 to TRBJ2-1, with TRBD2 as a possible D gene (5 bases). The V end lost 5 bases, the J end lost 9 bases, and 11 bases lay between the germline ends. Germline CDR1 SGHTA, CDR2 FQGNSA. The length of the CDR3 is 12 residues. CDR3 DNA sequence: TGTGCCAGCAGCGAACTAGGCTTTGAGCAGTTCTTC. Protein: CASSELGFEQFF.

The chain combines TRBV4-3 with TRBJ1-6; D remains unclear. Germline V CDR1 and CDR2: LGHNA, YSLEER. The CDR3 is 16 amino acids. V was clipped by 1 base and J by 7 bases, with 14 bases between them. CDR3 sequence reads: CASSQGGSWENSPLHF. The CDR3 region has the DNA TGCGCCAGCAGCCAAGGAGGGTCGTGGGAAAATTCACCCCTCCACTTT.

V is TRBV19 and J is TRBJ1-1; TRBD1 matches at 8 bases. Germline-derived CDR1 and CDR2 are LNHDA and SQIVND (reference sequence). The CDR3 contains 14 residues. J was trimmed by 5 bases and V by 3 bases; bases with no gene match: 5. In nucleotides, the CDR3 is TGTGCCAGTAGTATGAGACAGGGGCGAACTGAAGCTTTCTTT. This codes for CASSMRQGRTEAFF.

The rearrangement joins TRBV7-2 to TRBJ2-7; possible D gene TRBD1, 6 bases. The germline V gene has CDR1 SGHTA and CDR2 FQGNSA. The CDR3 runs 15 residues. The V gene lost 0 bases and the J gene lost 7 bases, with 16 bases spanning the gap. CDR3 nucleotide sequence: TGTGCCAGCAGCTTAGCCGCCGCGACAGGCGAGGAGCAGTACTTC. The encoded protein is CASSLAAATGEEQYF.

V gene TRBV7-2 combines with J gene TRBJ2-7, with TRBD2 as a possible D gene (6 bases). Germline CDR1 is SGHTA and CDR2 is FQGNSA. The CDR3 is 16 amino acids. The V and J ends lost 7 bases and 3 bases respectively, with 22 bases between them. CDR3 sequence: CASNPGSTSRVYEQYF. In DNA form, the CDR3 reads TGTGCCAGCAACCCGGGGTCGACTAGTCGGGTCTACGAGCAGTACTTC.

This chain uses TRBV6-5 with TRBJ2-1; 10 bases align to TRBD1. V lost 4 bases, J lost 4 bases, and 7 bases stayed unmatched. Germline-derived CDR1 and CDR2 are MNHEY and SVGAGI. The CDR3 spans 16 residues. The CDR3 sequence is CASSLSTGGTYNEQFF. The CDR3 DNA reads as TGTGCCAGCAGTTTGTCGACAGGGGGCACATACAATGAGCAGTTCTTC.

This sequence joins TRBV30 and TRBJ2-7; 8 bases line up with TRBD1. The CDR3 runs 16 residues. In germline, CDR1 is GTSNPN, CDR2 SVGIG (reference sequence). V gave up 0 bases and J gave up 6 bases; unmatched junction bases: 13. Here the CDR3 reads CAWSVCFRTGRCEQYF. The CDR3 DNA sequence: TGTGCCTGGAGTGTATGTTTTCGGACAGGGAGATGCGAGCAGTACTTC.

This chain joins TRBV11-1 and TRBJ1-6; D ambiguous. Germline V gene sequence: CDR1 SGHAT, CDR2 FQDESV (reference sequence). V lost 3 bases and J 10 bases, leaving 13 bases between the germline ends. The CDR3 extends over 14 amino acids. Here the CDR3 reads CASSFPTMGSPLHF. DNA for the CDR3: TGTGCCAGCAGCTTTCCCACAATGGGCTCACCCCTCCACTTT. Combining the CDR3 with reference TRBV11-1 and TRBJ1-6 gives the whole variable domain EAEVAQSPRYKITEKSQAVAFWCDPISGHATLYWYRQILGQGPELLVQFQDESVVDDSQLPKDRFSAERLKGVDSTLKIQPAELGDSAMYLCASSFPTMGSPLHFGNGTRLTVT.

The genes are TRBV7-3 and TRBJ2-7; TRBD2 matches at 10 bases. The CDR3 is 15 residues long. The junction had 7 bases not matched to a gene; V was cut back by 5 bases and J by 3 bases. The V gene's germline CDR1 is SGHTA and CDR2 FQGTGA. CDR3 sequence reads: CASSPRSGGVYEQYF. DNA of the CDR3: TGTGCCAGCAGCCCCCGGAGCGGGGGGGTCTACGAGCAGTACTTC.

Written as DNA, the CDR3 is TGTGCCAGCAGCGGACAGGGGGAGACCCAGTACTTC. Its translation is CASSGQGETQYF. The chain has TRBV11-1 and TRBJ2-5, with TRBD1 identical over 9 bases. In germline, CDR1 is SGHAT, CDR2 FQDESV (reference sequence). The CDR3 consists of 12 residues. Trimming took 5 bases from V and 5 from J; bases not matched to a gene: 0.

The chain employs TRBV9 and TRBJ1-2; D not certain. The CDR3 runs to 16 residues. The germline V and J ends were trimmed by 1 base and 6 bases, with 19 bases remaining between them. Germline V CDR1 and CDR2: SGDLS, YYNGEE. CDR3 DNA: TGTGCCAGCAGCGTAAGCGGGATCGACCGACTTAATGGCTACACCTTC. This encodes CASSVSGIDRLNGYTF.

The genes are TRBV30 and TRBJ2-4; D unresolved. The CDR3 is 17 residues long. The V end lost 5 bases, the J end lost 0 bases, and 20 bases lay between the germline ends. Germline values: CDR1 GTSNPN, CDR2 SVGIG (reference sequence). The CDR3 DNA sequence: TGTGCCTGGGAGGAAGGCTACTTACGATTAGCCAAAAACATTCAGTACTTC. Translated, it gives CAWEEGYLRLAKNIQYF.

The chain is built from TRBV5-1 and TRBJ1-1, with 9 positions matching TRBD1. J gave up 0 bases and V 4 bases, and 7 bases lay outside the gene matches. Germline values: CDR1 SGHRS, CDR2 YFSETQ. The CDR3 spans 16 residues. The CDR3 here is CASSRTTGGVNTEAFF. CDR3 DNA: TGCGCCAGCAGCCGGACGACAGGGGGTGTGAACACTGAAGCTTTCTTT.